This T cell receptor beta chain is from a study of blood T cells in healthy people across ages (dated by TCRdb to the mid-2010s). For the study in its entirety: In model experiments, template switching captured about one uniquely barcoded TCR beta cDNA molecule for every two T cells. To track age-related changes in TCR beta repertoire diversity, the study relied on deep sequencing normalized with unique cDNA molecular identifiers. Donors were grouped into four age groups: young (average approximately 15 years), middle-aged (under 40), aged (around 60) and long-lived (around 80). To avoid experimental bias, donors of different ages were distributed randomly across sequencing lanes. Using the same blood draw, the study looked at two additional independent replicas of 1 million unique cDNA reads for two donors, one aged 18 to 29 and the other aged 80 or older.

The donors were roughly 39 Caucasian individuals from Russia, aged about 6 to 95 years, who were systemically healthy. Around 9.8 milliliters of peripheral blood were collected from each donor into EDTA-treated Vacutainer tubes. Ficoll-Paque density-gradient centrifugation was used to isolate PBMCs, with at least 7 million per sample. Total RNA was extracted from PBMCs with Trizol reagent, with at least 6 micrograms obtained per sample. The percentages of naive CD45RAhigh/CD27high T cells were determined by flow cytometry on a PBMC aliquot from every donor. On this clonotype: This clone's antigen is unknown. Base-call qualities are not available, and no considerably larger clone is one nucleotide away.

Study-wide conclusions, independent of this receptor: Compared with the aged group, the long-lived group had more naive CD4+ T cells, fewer expanded clones and increased TCR diversity, suggesting age selection. The CMV infection status of donors was not known, potentially confounding age-related changes in expanded clonotypes. Bulk unsorted PBMC profiling prevented conclusive comparison of naive and antigen-experienced compartments. There was a strong correlation between observed TCR beta diversity and the percentage of naive T cells measured by flow cytometry. Estimates of total diversity based on one million sequenced T cells were regarded as lower bounds and as underestimates. As age increased, observed TCR beta diversity per million T cells dropped in a roughly linear way, and a significant reduction was already evident by age approximately 40.

Libraries were built with 5' RACE. The instrument given in TCRdb is Illumina HiSeq 2500. A second PCR of about 6 to 12 cycles was performed with a sample-barcoded 5' primer and a J-beta primer mix. A template-switch 5' adaptor carrying 12 random nucleotides introduced a unique molecular identifier onto each TCR beta cDNA molecule. Each sample yielded at least 3 million CDR3-containing paired-end reads. All of the RNA was converted into first-strand cDNA using the Mint cDNA synthesis kit, with a TRBC-specific oligonucleotide serving as the primer. Following uracil-DNA glycosylase treatment, a first 18-cycle PCR with universal primers M1SS and BC2_uni_R was performed on all cDNA. Per the source publication's procedure: Each sample was normalized by randomly selecting 1 million high-quality reads, each carrying a distinct molecular identifier. Reads sharing molecular identifiers were discarded rather than binned into consensus sequences. CDR3 identification, clonotype clustering and error correction used MiTCR with a Q25 quality threshold and the strictest error-elimination algorithm. Lower-bound total TCR beta diversity was estimated with a nonparametric unseen species model using Euler transformation. The raw public data were reprocessed by TCRdb itself: fastp quality trimming at Q25, MiXCR clonotype calling, in-frame beta chains only. Merged by CDR3 protein, the rows form single entries marked with the most common genes and DNA. Here the V and J calls rest on TCRdb's processing, not on the authors' analysis. Counted in this sample were around 1.5 million distinct CDR3 sequences; around 36% of them appeared once. Around 11% of the sample is in the top ten clones.

The V end loses 2 bases and the J end loses 4 bases, and a stretch of 17 bases separates them. Spanning cysteine to phenylalanine, the CDR3 consists of 16 amino acids. CDR3 DNA is the only sequence kept; it has 48 bases, read in frame from the first base. The germline V gene (reference sequence) specifies MNHEY as CDR1 and SMNVEV as CDR2. The sample consisted of blood. The sequence came from a woman aged 25 to 39 in good health. In this chain, TRBV27 is recombined with TRBJ1-2; TRBD1 is perhaps the D gene, given 6 matching bases. The CDR3 protein is CASSLNTGHRVYGYTF. The sequence in DNA is TGTGCCAGCAGTTTAAACACAGGGCACAGGGTCTATGGCTACACCTTC.